This T cell receptor beta chain was obtained from a study of cytomegalovirus exposure and HLA in healthy donors. PCR primers comprised 60 Vbeta and 13 Jbeta primers. Using immunoSEQ multiplex PCR, the repertoire was profiled, and TCRdb retains in-frame clones only, with some absent. The sample consists of just over 150,000 clones, around 76% of them appearing once. Study outcomes and limitations: Among the most significant clusters, several appeared linked to common viral pathogens in a later analysis. From TCR beta sequences, most subjects' HLA-A and HLA-B alleles were reportedly predicted accurately.

A note on this clone: Its antigen is unknown.

The sequence was collected from a middle-aged man in good health and CMV-seropositive. The sequenced material came from PBMCs.

For the CDR3, the DNA is TGTGCCAGCAGCTTAGGCCGCGCGGGGTCTAACTATGGCTACACCTTC. Residues: CASSLGRAGSNYGYTF. The rearrangement joins TRBV7-8 to TRBJ1-2; D uncertain. Germline CDR1 SGHVS, CDR2 FQNEAQ. The CDR3 spans 16 residues. Trimming stripped 1 base from V and 0 bases from J, with 12 bases between.